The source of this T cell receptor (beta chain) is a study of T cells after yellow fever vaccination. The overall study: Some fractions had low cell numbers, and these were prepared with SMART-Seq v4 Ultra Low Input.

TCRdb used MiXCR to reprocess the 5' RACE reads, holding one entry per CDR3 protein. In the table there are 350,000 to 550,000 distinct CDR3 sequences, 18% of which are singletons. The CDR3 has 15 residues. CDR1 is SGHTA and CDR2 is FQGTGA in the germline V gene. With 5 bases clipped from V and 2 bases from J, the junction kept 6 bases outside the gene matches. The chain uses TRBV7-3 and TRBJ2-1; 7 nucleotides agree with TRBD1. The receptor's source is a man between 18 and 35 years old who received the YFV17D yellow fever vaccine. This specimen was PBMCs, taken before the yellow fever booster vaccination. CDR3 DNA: TGTGCCAGCAGCACAGGGGACAGAGCCTACAATGAGCAGTTCTTC. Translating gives CASSTGDRAYNEQFF.